Listed below are T cell receptor beta chains from one sample, sequenced in a study of monozygotic twins with inflammatory bowel disease. TCRdb re-analyzed the 5' RACE reads; it lists each CDR3 protein once, without DNA. The sample is made up of over 130,000 distinct CDR3 sequences, and the top ten hold approximately 2.5% of it. Specimen: blood. These receptor sequences come from a human donor with ulcerative colitis or Crohn's disease, or a healthy co-twin of an affected twin (not recorded which). Both conserved end residues are part of each CDR3.

J gene | V gene | CDR3 protein
TRBJ1-2 | TRBV7-2 | CASSSRDLIEGYTF
TRBJ2-7 | TRBV6-2/TRBV6-3 | CASSYSGRGNYEQYF
TRBJ1-1 | TRBV20-1 | CSARWPPVEAFF
TRBJ1-2 | TRBV7-3 | CASSFPQAYGYTF
TRBJ1-5 | TRBV18 | CASSPRGPAGGSNQPQHF
TRBJ2-7 | TRBV2 | CASTTAISYEQYF
TRBJ1-1 | TRBV6-5 | CASSGTQGAEAFF
TRBJ1-5 | TRBV30 | CAWSAGFGGNQPQHF
TRBJ2-7 | TRBV4-1 | CASSRTTGEAYEQYF
TRBJ2-2 | TRBV20-1 | CSARLQGSTGELFF
TRBJ2-3 | TRBV20-1 | CSGAGGGNTDTQYF
TRBJ2-2 | TRBV6-1 | CASSPRVNTGELFF
TRBJ1-2 | TRBV7-3 | CASSPTGPTNYGYTF
TRBJ2-2 | TRBV4-3 | CASRVVKGAGELFF
TRBJ1-1 | TRBV19 | CASRDRGGTEAFF
TRBJ2-5 | TRBV5-1 | CASSQLETRYF
TRBJ2-1 | TRBV24-1 | CATSARGDYNEQFF
TRBJ1-3 | TRBV6-2/TRBV6-3 | CASTSLPLEDISGNTIYF
TRBJ2-7 | TRBV10-3 | CAISGTDYEQYF
TRBJ1-5 | TRBV5-1 | CASSLGQNASPQHF
TRBJ1-3 | TRBV5-1 | CASSKTGESVGNTIYF
TRBJ1-1 | TRBV18 | CASSQGRTPTNTEAFF
TRBJ1-5 | TRBV7-2 | CASSLGLGYQPQHF
TRBJ1-1 | TRBV19 | CASSTGYRDPLNTEAFF
TRBJ2-7 | TRBV7-7 | CASSPGWGYEQYF
TRBJ1-1 | TRBV27 | CASSRYGGNTEAFF
TRBJ2-5 | TRBV7-7 | CASSLVSGGHETQYF
TRBJ1-4 | TRBV12-3/TRBV12-4 | CASSPARGEATNEKLFF
TRBJ2-3 | TRBV4-3 | CASSQGGTGRTDTQYF
TRBJ1-3 | TRBV30 | CAWSLSGNTIYF
TRBJ2-3 | TRBV4-3 | CASSQRDPPDTQYF
TRBJ1-5 | TRBV18 | CASSPGQGRQPQHF
TRBJ2-1 | TRBV7-3 | CASSSRQGSVNEQFF
TRBJ2-7 | TRBV7-9 | CASSLLGQGSYEQYF
TRBJ2-1 | TRBV7-9 | CASSPPQGYYNEQFF
TRBJ2-7 | TRBV20-1 | CSAPTGAAEQYF
TRBJ1-5 | TRBV19 | CASSIGRDTTQHF
TRBJ2-5 | TRBV12-3/TRBV12-4 | CASSTDSPNPGTQYF
TRBJ1-1 | TRBV20-1 | CSAREPGGVITEAFF
TRBJ1-1 | TRBV18 | CASSPDRTRNTEAFF
TRBJ1-6 | TRBV20-1 | CSARTGTGFGNSPLHF
TRBJ1-4 | TRBV4-2 | CASSQATNEKLFF
TRBJ2-7 | TRBV4-3 | CASSQDRAPNPYEQYF
TRBJ1-2 | TRBV7-3 | CASSPTGAGDYGYTF
TRBJ2-5 | TRBV7-3 | CASSLMGLIQETQYF
TRBJ2-7 | TRBV21-1 | CASSKARVYEQYF
TRBJ1-1 | TRBV6-4 | CASSPGTGGNTEAFF
TRBJ2-7 | TRBV6-2/TRBV6-3 | CASSLPGPYEQYF
TRBJ2-1 | TRBV7-3 | CASSLIQGKANEQFF
TRBJ1-5 | TRBV10-3 | CAIAGTIDQPQHF
TRBJ2-7 | TRBV12-3/TRBV12-4 | CASRSSYEQYF
TRBJ1-4 | TRBV7-2 | CASSLAGGDEKLFF
TRBJ2-7 | TRBV4-2 | CASSQNAGSSYEQYF
TRBJ1-2 | TRBV15 | CATSRLTGRGDYGYTF
TRBJ2-3 | TRBV3-1 | CASSQGIPDTQYF